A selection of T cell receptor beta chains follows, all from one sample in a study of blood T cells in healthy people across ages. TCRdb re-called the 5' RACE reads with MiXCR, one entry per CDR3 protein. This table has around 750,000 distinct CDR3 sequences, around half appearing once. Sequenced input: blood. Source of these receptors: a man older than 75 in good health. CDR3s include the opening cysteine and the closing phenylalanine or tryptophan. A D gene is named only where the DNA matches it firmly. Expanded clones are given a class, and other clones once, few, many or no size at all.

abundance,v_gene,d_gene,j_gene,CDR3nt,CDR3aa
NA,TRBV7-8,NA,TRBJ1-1,TGTGCCAGCAGCTTTAAGGGCCCCAGCGACACTGAAGCTTTCTTT,CASSFKGPSDTEAFF
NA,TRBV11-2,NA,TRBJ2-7,TGTGCCAGCAGCTCGGGTGAGGGCAGGGATTCCTACAATGAGCAGTACTTC,CASSSGEGRDSYNEQYF
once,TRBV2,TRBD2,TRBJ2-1,TGTGCCAGCTCCCCCGCAACGACTAGCGGGAGGGCTGGGGGTAATGAGCAGTTCTTC,CASSPATTSGRAGGNEQFF
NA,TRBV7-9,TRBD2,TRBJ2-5,TGTGCCAGCAGCTTATTAGCGGGGCCCATGGAGCAGTACTTC,CASSLLAGPMEQYF
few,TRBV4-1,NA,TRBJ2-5,TGCGCCCTCGGGCCGTATTTTGAGACCCAGTACTTC,CALGPYFETQYF
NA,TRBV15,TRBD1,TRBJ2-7,TGTGCCACCAGCCTAGGGGTGGGACAGCTTTACGAGCAGTACTTC,CATSLGVGQLYEQYF
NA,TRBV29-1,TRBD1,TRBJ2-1,TGCAGCGTCCGGACAGGTTTACGGCATGAGCAGTTCTTC,CSVRTGLRHEQFF
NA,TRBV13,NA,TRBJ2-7,TGTGCCAGCAGCCGAAGGGGGGGAAGGACCTACGAGCAGTACTTC,CASSRRGGRTYEQYF
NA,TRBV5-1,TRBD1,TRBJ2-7,TGCGCCAGCAGCTCCCGACAGGGGTTTTACGAGCAGTACTTC,CASSSRQGFYEQYF
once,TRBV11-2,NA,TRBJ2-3,TGTGCCAGCACGGGGGAGCAGCACAGATACGCGTATTTT,CASTGEQHRYAYF
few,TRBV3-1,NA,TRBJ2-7,TGTGCCAGCAGCCAAGATTCGCAGGGGTTGTACTACGAGCAGTACTTC,CASSQDSQGLYYEQYF
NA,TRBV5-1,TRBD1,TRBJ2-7,TGCGCCAGCAGCCGACAGGGGACGAGCTCCTACGAGCAGTACTTC,CASSRQGTSSYEQYF
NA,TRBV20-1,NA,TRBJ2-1,TGCAGTGCGCGCCGGGGTTGGTCCTACAATGAGCAGTTCTTC,CSARRGWSYNEQFF
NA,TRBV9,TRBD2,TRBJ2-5,TGTGCCAGCAGCCTTACTAGCGGGAGAACGGAGACCCAGTACTTC,CASSLTSGRTETQYF
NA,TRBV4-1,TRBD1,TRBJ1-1,TGCGCCAGCTCGTTCAGAGGACAGGGATACACTGAAGCTTTCTTT,CASSFRGQGYTEAFF
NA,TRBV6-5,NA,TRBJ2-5,TGTGCCAGCAGTTTCGGACGGCTCCAAGAGACCCAGTACTTC,CASSFGRLQETQYF
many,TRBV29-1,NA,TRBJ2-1,TGCAGCGTTGGGGGGTTGGGTGAGCAGTTCTTC,CSVGGLGEQFF
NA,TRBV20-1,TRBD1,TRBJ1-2,TGCAGTGCTAGAGGCGGACAGGGGGCACGGTATGGCTACACCTTC,CSARGGQGARYGYTF
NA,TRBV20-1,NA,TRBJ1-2,TGCAGTGCTGGATCGGGGATGGCTAACTATGGCTACACCTTC,CSAGSGMANYGYTF
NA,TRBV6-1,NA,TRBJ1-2,TGTGCCAGCAGTGACGAGAACAGGTTTTCTGGCTACACCTTC,CASSDENRFSGYTF
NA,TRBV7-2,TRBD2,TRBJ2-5,TGTGCCAGCAGCGCAACTAGCGGGAGGTGGGACAATGAGCAGTACTTC,CASSATSGRWDNEQYF
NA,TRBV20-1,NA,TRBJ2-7,TGCAGTGCCCCCCAAGGCGGAACTCGCGAGCAGTACTTC,CSAPQGGTREQYF
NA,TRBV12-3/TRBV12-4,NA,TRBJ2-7,TGTGCCAGCAGTTTAAAATACGGATCCTACGAGCAGTACTTC,CASSLKYGSYEQYF
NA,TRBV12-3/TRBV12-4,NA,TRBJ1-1,TGTGCCAGCATTATGAGGGCTGAAGCTTTCTTT,CASIMRAEAFF
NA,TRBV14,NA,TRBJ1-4,TGTGCCAGCAGCCAAGATGTGAGGGGACGAGAAAAACTGTTTTTT,CASSQDVRGREKLFF
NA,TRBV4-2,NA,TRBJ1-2,TGTGCCAGCAGCCAAGGGACAGCCGATAACTATGGCTACACCTTC,CASSQGTADNYGYTF
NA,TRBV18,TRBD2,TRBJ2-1,TGTGCCAGCTCACCGACCCCCGGGACTAGCGGGAGTAGGGATGAGCAGTTCTTC,CASSPTPGTSGSRDEQFF
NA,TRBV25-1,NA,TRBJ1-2,TGTGCCAGCAGTGTTGCATATGGCTACACCTTC,CASSVAYGYTF
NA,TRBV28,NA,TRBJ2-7,TGTGCCAGCAGGGGGGGAATTACAGCCTACGAGCAGTACTTC,CASRGGITAYEQYF
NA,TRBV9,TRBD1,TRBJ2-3,TGTGCCAGCAGCGTAGGGGACAGGGGGAGGGCCCCAGATACGCAGTATTTT,CASSVGDRGRAPDTQYF
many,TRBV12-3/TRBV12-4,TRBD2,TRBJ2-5,TGTGCCAGCAGTTTAGCAACTAGCGGTGGGACCCAGTACTTC,CASSLATSGGTQYF
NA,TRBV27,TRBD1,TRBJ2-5,TGTGCCAGCAGTTCCATAGACAGGGTAGAGACCCAGTACTTC,CASSSIDRVETQYF
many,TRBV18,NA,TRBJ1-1,TGTGCCAGCTCACCACAGGGGAACACTGAAGCTTTCTTT,CASSPQGNTEAFF
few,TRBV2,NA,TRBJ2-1,TGTGCCAGCCAGAGGGGAGACACCTACAATGAGCAGTTCTTC,CASQRGDTYNEQFF
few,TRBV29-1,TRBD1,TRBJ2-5,TGCAGCGTCGGACAGGGCCGTGGGCAAGAGACCCAGTACTTC,CSVGQGRGQETQYF
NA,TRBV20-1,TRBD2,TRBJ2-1,TGCAGTGCTCGATCAGCGGGAGCCCTCAATGAGCAGTTCTTC,CSARSAGALNEQFF
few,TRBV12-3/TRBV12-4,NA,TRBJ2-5,TGTGCCAGCAGTTTACAGGTCCAAGAGACCCAGTACTTC,CASSLQVQETQYF
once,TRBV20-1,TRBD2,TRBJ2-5,TGCAGTGCCAGGCCACTAGCGGAAGAGACCCAGTACTTC,CSARPLAEETQYF
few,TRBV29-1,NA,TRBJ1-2,TGCAGCGTCCCGAGGGGTCGGGGCTATGGCTACACCTTC,CSVPRGRGYGYTF
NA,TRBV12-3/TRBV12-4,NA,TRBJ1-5,TGTGCCAGCAAACAGTATAGCAATCAGCCCCAGCATTTT,CASKQYSNQPQHF
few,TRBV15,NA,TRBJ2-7,TGTGCCACCAGCAGACGGGGTCCCCGCTCCTACGAGCAGTACTTC,CATSRRGPRSYEQYF
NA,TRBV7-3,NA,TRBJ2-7,TGTGCCAGCAGCTTAGTTCCGGGGGCCTACAATGAGCAGTACTTC,CASSLVPGAYNEQYF